Following are 21 T cell receptor beta chains from one sample sequenced in a study of T cells in Graves' hyperthyroidism and ophthalmopathy. Authors of the study amplified TCR beta CDR3 regions from RNA transcripts. Primed by the HTBI set, a first-round RT-PCR was run on the TCR CDR3. One entry per CDR3 protein, called by TCRdb with MiXCR from the multiplex PCR reads. The sample lists some 600,000 distinct CDR3 sequences, more than 11% occurring once. Material for sequencing was blood. All receptors come from a young woman with Graves' hyperthyroidism that later progressed to Graves' ophthalmopathy.

V and J are TRBV7-8 and TRBJ2-3; 15 bases are a match to TRBD2. The trim removed 3 bases at V and 6 bases at J, leaving 4 bases unmatched. Germline V gene sequence: CDR1 SGHVS, CDR2 FQNEAQ. The CDR3 length is 16 residues. This CDR3 reads CASSFRTSGRVDTQYF. As DNA, the CDR3 is TGTGCCAGCAGCTTTCGGACTAGCGGGAGGGTGGATACGCAGTATTTT.

In this sample, this clonotype turned up many times. The junction and the germline gene differ at one end; a read error may be behind it. The chain combines TRBV20-1 with TRBJ1-2, with TRBD1 matching 7 bases. Germline loops: CDR1 DFQATT, CDR2 SNEGSKA (reference sequence). The CDR3 covers 12 residues. CDR3 DNA sequence: TGTGAAGGGGGCGGCTCGGAGTATGGCTACACCTTC. Translation gives CEGGGSEYGYTF.

V usage is TRBV28 and J usage is TRBJ1-2; D unresolved. The length of the CDR3 is 14 residues. Germline V gene lookup returns CDR1 MDHEN and CDR2 SYDVKM. The V gene lost 2 bases and the J gene lost 2 bases, with 9 bases spanning the gap. The CDR3 sequence is CASSLRELNYGYTF. CDR3 DNA sequence: TGTGCCAGCAGTTTAAGGGAACTCAACTATGGCTACACCTTC.

This clonotype was detected ten times or more. The V and J genes are TRBV19 and TRBJ2-3; weak D call: TRBD2 (5 bases). CDR1 is LNHDA and CDR2 is SQIVND in the germline V gene (reference sequence). CDR3 length: 15 residues. V lost 5 bases and J lost 2, with 14 bases in between. CDR3 nucleotide sequence: TGTGCCAGTAGTCCTCCGGGGAAACCCACAGATACGCAGTATTTT. Encoded protein: CASSPPGKPTDTQYF. Full variable domain (outside the CDR3, taken from reference TRBV19 and TRBJ2-3): DGGITQSPKYLFRKEGQNVTLSCEQNLNHDAMYWYRQDPGQGLRLIYYSQIVNDFQKGDIAEGYSVSREKKESFPLTVTSAQKNPTAFYLCASSPPGKPTDTQYFGPGTRLTVL.

This clonotype turned up a few times. The chain combines TRBV28 with TRBJ1-2; D possibly corresponds to TRBD1 (5 bases). Germline V gives CDR1 MDHEN, CDR2 SYDVKM. This CDR3 has 13 residues. V was pared by 6 bases and J by 8 bases, with 16 bases between. DNA for the CDR3: TGTGCCAGCAGCTTGGGAGGGGCGGGAGGCTACACCTTC. Its translation is CASSLGGAGGYTF.

This clonotype was counted at least ten times. The gene calls are TRBV12-3 or TRBV12-4 and TRBJ1-4; D is unclear. The CDR3 is 14 amino acids. Trimming removed 2 bases at V and 5 bases at J, with 9 bases between. CDR3 sequence: CASSLYSNNEKLFF. CDR3 coding DNA: TGTGCCAGCAGTTTATACAGTAACAATGAAAAACTGTTTTTT.

This clonotype occurred many times. The chain combines TRBV20-1 with TRBJ2-5; no clear D gene. Germline values: CDR1 DFQATT, CDR2 SNEGSKA (reference sequence). V gave up 8 bases and J gave up 5 bases, with 24 bases separating them. The length of the CDR3 is 15 residues. In DNA form, the CDR3 reads TGCAGTCCTGACAAGCCCGACTTCCTTAGGGAGACCCAGTACTTC. Translating gives CSPDKPDFLRETQYF.

This clonotype has a count of ten or more. The chain has TRBV6-1 and TRBJ1-1; 7 bases align to TRBD1. Trimming took 5 bases from V and 0 from J; bases not matched to a gene: 15. Germline CDR1 is MNHNS and CDR2 is SASEGT. The CDR3 loop spans 18 amino acids. CDR3 protein: CASSSPLDNRGLNTEAFF. As DNA, the CDR3 is TGTGCCAGCAGTTCACCTTTAGACAACAGGGGTTTGAACACTGAAGCTTTCTTT.

Ten or more counts support this clonotype. V and J are TRBV6-1 and TRBJ1-4, with 8 bases aligning to TRBD1. Germline-derived CDR1 and CDR2 are MNHNS and SASEGT. V dropped 5 bases and J dropped 7; count of bases not matched to a gene: 9. The CDR3 runs 15 residues. The CDR3 spells CASSTHLTGGEKLFF. The CDR3 bases are TGTGCCAGCAGTACACACTTAACAGGGGGTGAAAAACTGTTTTTT.

This clonotype was recorded a few times. The genes are TRBV5-1 and TRBJ2-1; D is possibly TRBD2 (6 bases). This CDR3 comprises 13 residues. Looked up from germline, CDR1 is SGHRS and CDR2 is YFSETQ. Trimming cost V 4 bases and J 5 bases, with 10 bases left between them. The CDR3 DNA is TGCGCCAGCAGCCAGCGGGCGGACAATGAGCAGTTCTTC. Its protein is CASSQRADNEQFF.

The rearrangement joins TRBV15 to TRBJ2-7, with 9 positions matching TRBD1. The CDR3 extends over 14 amino acids. V shed 4 bases and J 6 bases; nucleotides not matched to a gene: 7. CDR1 and CDR2 (germline): LNHNV, YYDKDF (reference sequence). The CDR3 nucleotides read TGTGCCACCAGCACCCGGGACAGGGCAGGCGAGCAGTACTTC. Amino acids: CATSTRDRAGEQYF.

This clonotype has ten or more counts. V is TRBV20-1 and J is TRBJ2-7, with 11 bases matching TRBD1. Germline CDR1 is DFQATT and CDR2 is SNEGSKA (reference sequence). The CDR3 contains 14 residues. The V segment lost 3 bases and the J segment 4 bases; nucleotides outside the gene matches: 5. DNA for the CDR3: TGCAGTGCTAGGGACAGGGGGCGCAGGTACGAGCAGTACTTC. Translating gives CSARDRGRRYEQYF.

V is TRBV5-1 and J is TRBJ2-5; D tentatively fits TRBD1 or TRBD2 (7 bases each). The germline gives CDR1 SGHRS, CDR2 YFSETQ. V was trimmed by 4 bases and J by 4 bases, leaving 17 bases between them. The CDR3 is made up of 15 amino acids. The CDR3 coding sequence is TGCGCCAGCAGCCCAGGGGGGGGCGCGGCAGAGACCCAGTACTTC. Its protein product is CASSPGGGAAETQYF.

This clonotype was observed at least ten times. The chain links TRBV6-8 to TRBJ2-1, with TRBD2 as a possible D gene (6 bases). CDR1 and CDR2 from the germline V gene are MNHGY and SAAAGT. Trimming stripped 0 bases from V and 4 bases from J, with 16 bases between. CDR3 size: 17 residues. The CDR3 spells CASSYSKGESGYNEQFF. The CDR3 DNA is TGTGCCAGCAGTTACTCGAAAGGGGAAAGCGGGTACAATGAGCAGTTCTTC.

This clonotype was counted between two and nine times. Without the conserved terminal phenylalanine or tryptophan, this CDR3 likely stems from a read error. This chain joins TRBV12-3 or TRBV12-4 and TRBJ2-7; 9 bases map to TRBD1. The CDR3 contains 15 residues. The ends lost 5 bases at V and 4 bases at J; junction bases unmatched: 9. The CDR3 reads CASSPRTGVVYEQYS. In nucleotides, the CDR3 is TGTGCCAGCAGTCCGCGGACAGGGGTTGTGTACGAGCAGTACTCC.

This clonotype was recorded at least ten times. The rearrangement uses TRBV7-9 and TRBJ2-1; D is undetermined. The V end was cut by 1 base, the J end by 9 bases, with 13 bases between. The CDR3 consists of 14 residues. CDR1 is SEHNR, CDR2 FQNEAQ, per germline (reference sequence). DNA for the CDR3: TGTGCCAGCAGCTTAGGTAACCCTAATATTGAGCAGTTCTTC. Translation: CASSLGNPNIEQFF.

The CDR3 is CASQITGGQPQHF. CDR3 nucleotides: TGTGCCAGCCAGATTACAGGGGGTCAGCCCCAGCATTTT. The chain links TRBV6-2 or TRBV6-3 to TRBJ1-5; 8 bases are shared with TRBD1. This CDR3 has 13 residues. V shed 8 bases and J 6 bases; nucleotides not matched to a gene: 6. Germline CDR1 and CDR2: MNHEY and SVGEGT.

This clonotype was picked up many times. V is TRBV2 and J is TRBJ2-1; a weak D match, TRBD2 (5 bases). V was pared by 6 bases and J by 8 bases, with 11 bases between. The length of the CDR3 is 12 residues. The germline V gene encodes CDR1 SNHLY and CDR2 FYNNEI. CDR3 amino acids: CASRDFDHEQFF. The CDR3 DNA follows: TGTGCCAGCAGGGACTTCGACCATGAGCAGTTCTTC. The entire variable domain, with the rest obtained from reference TRBV2 and TRBJ2-1, is as follows: EPEVTQTPSHQVTQMGQEVILRCVPISNHLYFYWYRQILGQKVEFLVSFYNNEISEKSEIFDDQFSVERPDGSNFTLKIRSTKLEDSAMYFCASRDFDHEQFFGPGTRLTVL.

This clonotype was seen many times. V gene TRBV3-1 combines with J gene TRBJ2-1; the match to TRBD1 covers 8 bases. Germline V gives CDR1 LGHDT, CDR2 YNNKEL (reference sequence). The CDR3 loop spans 14 amino acids. V was clipped by 4 bases and J by 5 bases; unmatched bases: 4. CDR3 sequence (DNA): TGTGCCAGCAGCCTATCACAGGGGGACAATGAGCAGTTCTTC. Translation: CASSLSQGDNEQFF.

This clonotype was observed a few times. V gene TRBV4-1 combines with J gene TRBJ2-3; a weak D match, TRBD2 (6 bases). V was shortened by 2 bases and J by 10 bases, with 13 bases between the two germline ends. The V gene's germline CDR1 is MGHRA and CDR2 YSYEKL. CDR3 length: 13 amino acids. CDR3 loop: CASSQSGGSSQYF. Here the CDR3 DNA reads TGCGCCAGCAGCCAAAGTGGGGGGTCGTCGCAGTATTTT.

This clonotype occurred a few times. A read error is likely here: a far larger clone is one base away. The genes are TRBV3-1 and TRBJ1-1; D not certain. V lost 1 base to trimming and J lost 1 base, with 4 bases between them. The germline V gene has CDR1 LGHDT and CDR2 YNNKEL (reference sequence). The CDR3 has 13 amino acids. CDR3 nucleotides: TGTGCCAGCAGCCAAGTACCGAACACTGAAGCTTTCTTT. Amino acid sequence: CASSQVPNTEAFF. The whole variable domain, filled in from reference TRBV3-1 and TRBJ1-1, reads DTAVSQTPKYLVTQMGNDKSIKCEQNLGHDTMYWYKQDSKKFLKIMFSYNNKELIINETVPNRFSPKSPDKAHLNLHINSLELGDSAVYFCASSQVPNTEAFFGQGTRLTVV.